These 14 T cell receptor beta chains came from one sample sequenced in a study of T cell changes during pregnancy in multiple sclerosis. Repertoires were generated with immunoSEQ multiplex PCR, while TCRdb's copy carries only in-frame clones and drops some. The repertoire consists of around 70,000 clones, with 80% to 95% occurring once and the leading ten covering over 2%. This sample comprised peripheral blood, obtained before pregnancy. All receptors derive from a female donor with multiple sclerosis, enrolled in a pregnancy study.

The rearrangement joins TRBV7-2 to TRBJ2-7; D perhaps matches TRBD2 (5 bases). CDR3 length: 14 amino acids. Trimming shortened V by 2 bases and J by 2 bases, and 10 bases separated the two germline ends. From germline, CDR1 is SGHTA and CDR2 FQGNSA. The CDR3 spells CASSLKYGTYEQYF. CDR3 coding DNA: TGTGCCAGCAGCTTAAAATACGGGACCTACGAGCAGTACTTC. Supplemented by reference TRBV7-2 and TRBJ2-7, the full variable domain reads GAGVSQSPSNKVTEKGKDVELRCDPISGHTALYWYRQSLGQGLEFLIYFQGNSAPDKSGLPSDRFSAERTGGSVSTLTIQRTQQEDSAVYLCASSLKYGTYEQYFGPGTRLTVT.

This clone was observed a single time. The V and J genes are TRBV7-6 and TRBJ2-5; 9 bases fit TRBD2. The CDR3 covers 15 residues. Germline CDR1 is SGHVS and CDR2 is FNYEAQ. Trimming removed 6 bases from V and 5 bases from J; junction bases left unmatched: 10. CDR3 sequence (DNA): TGTGCCAGCAGGGGTATTAGCGGGAGTGTTGAGACCCAGTACTTC. Translated, it gives CASRGISGSVETQYF.

The rearrangement joins TRBV14 to TRBJ2-7; no definite D call. The germline V gene encodes CDR1 SGHDN and CDR2 FVKESK. This CDR3 has 17 amino acids. V lost 1 base, J lost 3 bases, and 19 bases lay in between. CDR3: CASSQGGVPPRVYEQYF. The CDR3 DNA reads TGTGCCAGCAGCCAAGGTGGTGTTCCTCCCCGGGTCTACGAGCAGTACTTC.

The rearrangement links TRBV27 to TRBJ1-2; perhaps TRBD1 as D (6 bases). This CDR3 has 13 residues. Per germline, CDR1 MNHEY and CDR2 SMNVEV (reference sequence). The V end was cut by 5 bases, the J end by 3 bases, with 10 bases between. This CDR3 reads CASSPTGHYGYTF. CDR3 nucleotide sequence: TGTGCCAGCAGTCCCACAGGGCACTATGGCTACACCTTC.

This clone was picked up one time. V usage is TRBV5-1 and J usage is TRBJ1-1; the D gene is possibly TRBD1 (6 bases). The V end lost 4 bases, the J end lost 5 bases, and 15 bases lay between the germline ends. The CDR3 runs 14 residues. The germline gives CDR1 SGHRS, CDR2 YFSETQ. The CDR3 region is CASSPQGVSTEAFF. For the CDR3, the DNA is TGCGCCAGCAGCCCACAGGGCGTTTCTACTGAAGCTTTCTTT.

This chain connects TRBV4-3 to TRBJ1-2, with 7 nucleotides matching TRBD1. Per germline, CDR1 LGHNA and CDR2 YSLEER. V lost 0 bases to trimming and J lost 4 bases; unmatched junction nucleotides: 5. This CDR3 comprises 15 residues. This chain's CDR3 is CASSQDWAGGYGYTF. For the CDR3, the DNA is TGCGCCAGCAGCCAAGATTGGGCAGGGGGCTATGGCTACACCTTC.

This clone was detected only once. The gene calls are TRBV7-2 and TRBJ2-7, with 11 nucleotides matching TRBD2. The germline V gene encodes CDR1 SGHTA and CDR2 FQGNSA. V trimming: 5 bases; J trimming: 5 bases; junction bases outside the gene matches: 2. The CDR3 is 13 residues long. This chain's CDR3 is CASSEGLADEQYF. The CDR3 bases are TGTGCCAGCAGCGAGGGACTAGCGGACGAGCAGTACTTC.

This clone showed up just once. The genes are TRBV19 and TRBJ1-5; 9 bases are shared with TRBD1. With V trimmed by 5 bases and J by 2 bases, 7 bases remained unmatched. Germline V gene data show CDR1 as LNHDA and CDR2 as SQIVND (reference sequence). This CDR3 is 16 amino acids long. CDR3 residues: CASSGTDRGGNQPQHF. For the CDR3, the DNA is TGTGCCAGTAGTGGAACGGACAGGGGTGGCAATCAGCCCCAGCATTTT. The whole variable domain, filled in from reference TRBV19 and TRBJ1-5, reads DGGITQSPKYLFRKEGQNVTLSCEQNLNHDAMYWYRQDPGQGLRLIYYSQIVNDFQKGDIAEGYSVSREKKESFPLTVTSAQKNPTAFYLCASSGTDRGGNQPQHFGDGTRLSIL.

In DNA form, the CDR3 reads TGCGCCAGCAGCCATGGACCCCGGGGGGATACGCAGTATTTT. Translating it yields CASSHGPRGDTQYF. The chain joins TRBV4-3 to TRBJ2-3, with D perhaps TRBD2 (6 bases). V shed 3 bases and J shed 6 bases, with 13 bases lying between them. Germline-derived CDR1 and CDR2 are LGHNA and YSLEER. CDR3 length equals 14 residues.

This chain joins TRBV7-9 and TRBJ2-2; TRBD1 matches at 8 bases. The germline CDR1 and CDR2 sequences are SEHNR and FQNEAQ (reference sequence). The ends lost 0 bases at V and 0 bases at J; junction bases unmatched: 3. CDR3 length: 17 amino acids. CDR3 DNA sequence: TGTGCCAGCAGCTTAGCAGCACAGGGGGCGAACACCGGGGAGCTGTTTTTT. Its translation is CASSLAAQGANTGELFF.

The genes are TRBV6-5 and TRBJ2-3; 10 bases map to TRBD2. V lost 0 bases and J lost 6; bases outside the gene matches: 6. CDR1 is MNHEY, CDR2 SVGAGI, per germline. There are 16 residues in the CDR3. Here the CDR3 reads CASSYSGLAGADTQYF. The CDR3 bases are TGTGCCAGCAGTTACTCCGGCCTAGCGGGAGCGGATACGCAGTATTTT.

The count of this clone is one. The chain joins TRBV30 to TRBJ1-1; a possible D gene is TRBD1 (5 bases). The CDR3 consists of 15 residues. Germline loops: CDR1 GTSNPN, CDR2 SVGIG (reference sequence). V shed 4 bases and J shed 0 bases, with 15 bases lying between them. The CDR3 sequence is CAWTPDHRLNTEAFF. Written as DNA, the CDR3 is TGTGCCTGGACCCCTGACCACAGGTTGAACACTGAAGCTTTCTTT.

The V and J genes are TRBV6-5 and TRBJ1-1; 10 bases fit TRBD1. Germline V gives CDR1 MNHEY, CDR2 SVGAGI. The CDR3 loop spans 15 amino acids. The ends lost 5 bases at V and 6 bases at J; junction bases unmatched: 9. The CDR3 region is CASSRAGQGLSEAFF. The CDR3 nucleotides read TGTGCCAGCAGTCGCGCGGGACAGGGGTTGTCTGAAGCTTTCTTT.

The chain joins TRBV19 to TRBJ1-1; possibly TRBD1 for D (5 bases). Germline V gives CDR1 LNHDA, CDR2 SQIVND (reference sequence). Trimming removed 2 bases at V and 4 bases at J, with 11 bases between. There are 14 residues in the CDR3. In DNA, the CDR3 is TGTGCCAGTAGTATACTAGGGGCTGGCACTGAAGCTTTCTTT. It codes for CASSILGAGTEAFF.